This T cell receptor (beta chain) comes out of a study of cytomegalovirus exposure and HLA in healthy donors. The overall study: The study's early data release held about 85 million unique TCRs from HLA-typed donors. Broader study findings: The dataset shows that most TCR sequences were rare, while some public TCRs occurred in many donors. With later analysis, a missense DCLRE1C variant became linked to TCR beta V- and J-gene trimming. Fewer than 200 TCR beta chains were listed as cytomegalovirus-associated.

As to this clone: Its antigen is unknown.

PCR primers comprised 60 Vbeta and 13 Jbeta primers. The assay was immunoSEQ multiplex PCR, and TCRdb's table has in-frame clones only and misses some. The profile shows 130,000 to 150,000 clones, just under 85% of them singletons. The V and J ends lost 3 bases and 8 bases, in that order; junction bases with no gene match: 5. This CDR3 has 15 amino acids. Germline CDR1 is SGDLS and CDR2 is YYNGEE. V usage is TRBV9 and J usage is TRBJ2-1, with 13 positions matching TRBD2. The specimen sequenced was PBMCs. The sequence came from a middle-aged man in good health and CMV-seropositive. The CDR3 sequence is CASSGTSGGAYEQFF. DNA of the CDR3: TGTGCCAGCAGCGGCACTAGCGGGGGGGCGTATGAGCAGTTCTTC.